The source of this TCR beta chain is a study of early T cells in non-severe SARS-CoV-2 infection. TCRdb used MiXCR to reprocess the 5' RACE reads, holding one entry per CDR3 protein. The table has some 96,000 distinct CDR3 sequences, approximately 11% seen once. This clonotype was recorded many times. The CDR3 has 15 amino acids. The origin of this receptor is an adult who was a healthcare worker with PCR-confirmed SARS-CoV-2 infection or an uninfected control (not recorded which). Here the sequenced sample was whole blood, taken at baseline. This chain joins TRBV21-1 and TRBJ2-7; TRBD1 is the table's D call, not checked against the DNA. TRBV21-1 represents a pseudogene. CDR3 sequence reads: CASSKGSGIRYEQYF. CDR3 in DNA: TGTGCCAGCAGCAAAGGGTCAGGGATTAGGTACGAGCAGTACTTC.